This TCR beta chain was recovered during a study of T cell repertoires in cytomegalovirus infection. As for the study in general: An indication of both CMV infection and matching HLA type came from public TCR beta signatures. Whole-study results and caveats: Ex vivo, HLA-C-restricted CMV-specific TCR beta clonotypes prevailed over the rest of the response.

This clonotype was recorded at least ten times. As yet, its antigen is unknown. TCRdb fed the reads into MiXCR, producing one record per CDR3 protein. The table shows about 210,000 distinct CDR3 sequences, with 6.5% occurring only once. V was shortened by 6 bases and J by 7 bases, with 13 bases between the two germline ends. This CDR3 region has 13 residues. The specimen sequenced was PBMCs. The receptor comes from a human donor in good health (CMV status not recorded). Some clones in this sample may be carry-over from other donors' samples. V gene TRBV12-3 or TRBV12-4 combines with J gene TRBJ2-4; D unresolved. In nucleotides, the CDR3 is TGTGCCAGCAGCCTTACTTCACCGAACATTCAGTACTTC. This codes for CASSLTSPNIQYF.